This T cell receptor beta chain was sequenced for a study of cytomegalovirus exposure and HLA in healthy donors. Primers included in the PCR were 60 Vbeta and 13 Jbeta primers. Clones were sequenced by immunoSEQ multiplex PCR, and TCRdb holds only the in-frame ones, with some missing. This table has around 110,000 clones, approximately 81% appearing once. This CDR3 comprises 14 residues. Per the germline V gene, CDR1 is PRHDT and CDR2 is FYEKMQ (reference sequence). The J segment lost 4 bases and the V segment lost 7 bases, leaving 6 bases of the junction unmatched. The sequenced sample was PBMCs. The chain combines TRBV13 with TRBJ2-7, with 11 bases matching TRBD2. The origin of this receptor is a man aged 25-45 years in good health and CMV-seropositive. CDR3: CASMSGTSGYEQYF. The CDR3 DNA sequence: TGTGCCAGCATGTCCGGGACTAGCGGTTACGAGCAGTACTTC. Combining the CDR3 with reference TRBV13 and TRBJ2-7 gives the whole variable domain AAGVIQSPRHLIKEKRETATLKCYPIPRHDTVYWYQQGPGQDPQFLISFYEKMQSDKGSIPDRFSAQQFSDYHSELNMSSLELGDSALYFCASMSGTSGYEQYFGPGTRLTVT.